These 22 T cell receptor beta chains originate from one sample sequenced in a study of CD8+ T cells in alopecia areata. In each case, RNA was isolated and then reverse transcribed into cDNA as the sequencing template. TCRdb's table, derived via immunoSEQ multiplex PCR, lists solely in-frame clones and lacks some. The repertoire consists of 200,000 to 250,000 clones, with more than 45% occurring once and the leading ten covering roughly 1.5%. The treatment is: oral pan-JAK inhibitor, 5-10 mg twice daily. This specimen consisted of CD4+ T cells sorted from blood, obtained at week 4, from a patient treated with tofacitinib. Receptor source: a human donor with alopecia areata.

V and J are TRBV30 and TRBJ1-6, with 9 bases lining up with TRBD1. With 0 bases clipped from V and 11 bases from J, the junction kept 5 bases outside the gene matches. The CDR3 contains 14 residues. Germline assignment: CDR1 GTSNPN and CDR2 SVGIG (reference sequence). This CDR3 reads CAWSVGTGLPPLHF. The CDR3 bases are TGTGCCTGGAGTGTCGGGACAGGGCTTCCACCCCTCCACTTT. The full variable domain, with the rest looked up from reference TRBV30 and TRBJ1-6, is SQTIHQWPATLVQPVGSPLSLECTVEGTSNPNLYWYRQAAGRGLQLLFYSVGIGQISSEVPQNLSASRPQDRQFILSSKKLLLSDSGFYLCAWSVGTGLPPLHFGNGTRLTVT.

The chain links TRBV11-2 to TRBJ2-7, with TRBD1 identical over 10 bases. This CDR3 spans 14 amino acids. Germline V gene lookup returns CDR1 SGHAT and CDR2 FQNNGV. The J segment lost 6 bases and the V segment lost 1 base, leaving 3 bases of the junction unmatched. CDR3 sequence: CASSLGQGAFEQYF. CDR3 bases: TGTGCCAGCAGCTTAGGACAGGGGGCGTTCGAGCAGTACTTC.

V and J are TRBV30 and TRBJ1-5, with TRBD1 matching 12 bases. V lost 5 bases, J lost 4 bases, and 6 bases stayed unmatched. This CDR3 is built from 15 residues. Per the germline V gene, CDR1 is GTSNPN and CDR2 is SVGIG (reference sequence). DNA of the CDR3: TGTGCCTGGGGGACAGGGGGCTTGGGGAATCAGCCCCAGCATTTT. Translation gives CAWGTGGLGNQPQHF.

This sequence joins TRBV7-2 and TRBJ2-1; 8 bases align to TRBD1. Per germline, CDR1 SGHTA and CDR2 FQGNSA. The CDR3 has 15 residues. Losses at the gene ends were 3 bases for V and 7 bases for J; bases not matched to a gene: 8. The DNA of the CDR3 is TGTGCCAGCAGCTTGCGGCAGGGGGCAGGGAATGAGCAGTTCTTC. Its translation: CASSLRQGAGNEQFF.

The chain uses TRBV7-2 and TRBJ2-3; 8 bases line up with TRBD2. After removal of 2 bases from V and 10 bases from J, the junction contained 8 bases not matched to a gene. Germline lookup yields CDR1 SGHTA and CDR2 FQGNSA. The CDR3 has 14 amino acids. CDR3 in amino acids: CASSLTSGGSAQYF. DNA for the CDR3: TGTGCCAGCAGCTTAACCAGCGGGGGATCGGCGCAGTATTTT.

The rearrangement joins TRBV7-9 to TRBJ1-5; D is unresolved. V lost 2 bases, J lost 3 bases, and 14 bases lay in between. The CDR3 is 16 amino acids. CDR1 is SEHNR, CDR2 FQNEAQ, per germline (reference sequence). The CDR3 coding sequence is TGTGCCAGCAGCTTAATTGGTACAGAGGACAATCAGCCCCAGCATTTT. This sequence encodes CASSLIGTEDNQPQHF.

This chain connects TRBV25-1 to TRBJ1-1; D not certain. The V gene lost 6 bases and the J gene lost 0 bases, with 8 bases spanning the gap. The CDR3 extends over 13 amino acids. The germline V gene has CDR1 MGHDK and CDR2 SYGVNS. CDR3 sequence: CASRVGMNTEAFF. The CDR3 DNA is TGTGCCAGCAGGGTCGGGATGAACACTGAAGCTTTCTTT.

In the case of this clone: In the same sample, other DNA sequences code for this CDR3. The CDR3: CSVDTEAFF. CDR3 sequence (DNA): TGCAGCGTGGACACTGAAGCTTTCTTT. This chain uses TRBV29-1 with TRBJ1-1; D gene uncertain. There are 9 residues in the CDR3. The germline V and J ends were trimmed by 6 bases and 3 bases, with 2 bases remaining between them. Germline V gene sequence: CDR1 SQVTM, CDR2 ANQGSEA.

J is TRBJ1-2 and V is TRBV7-2, with TRBD1 identical over 7 bases. Trimming took 5 bases from V and 10 from J; bases not matched to a gene: 10. Germline CDR1 is SGHTA and CDR2 is FQGNSA. CDR3 length: 13 amino acids. The CDR3 is CASSIDRVSAYTF. In nucleotides, the CDR3 is TGTGCCAGCAGCATCGACAGGGTGTCTGCCTACACCTTC.

This chain uses TRBV9 with TRBJ1-1, with no clear D. Germline V gene data show CDR1 as SGDLS and CDR2 as YYNGEE. The V gene lost 1 base and the J gene lost 2 bases, with 6 bases spanning the gap. CDR3 length: 13 amino acids. The CDR3 protein is CASSVLINTEAFF. CDR3 DNA sequence: TGTGCCAGCAGCGTACTGATCAACACTGAAGCTTTCTTT.

The rearrangement uses TRBV6-5 and TRBJ2-3, with TRBD2 matching over 10 bases. Looked up from germline, CDR1 is MNHEY and CDR2 is SVGAGI. Trimming took 8 bases from V and 5 from J; bases not matched to a gene: 10. There are 15 residues in the CDR3. The CDR3 is CASLSSGGSGDTQYF. DNA of the CDR3: TGTGCCAGCTTATCTAGCGGGGGCTCAGGAGATACGCAGTATTTT.

This clone was seen just once. The chain joins TRBV29-1 to TRBJ2-2, with D tentatively TRBD1 (5 bases). With 5 bases removed from V and 5 bases from J, the gap between germline ends came to 12 bases. Germline CDR1 reads SQVTM; CDR2 reads ANQGSEA. The CDR3 extends over 13 amino acids. The CDR3 DNA follows: TGCAGCGTTTCAAACAGGAGAACCGGGGAGCTGTTTTTT. It yields the protein CSVSNRRTGELFF.

This clone was counted once. The chain combines TRBV6-5 with TRBJ2-7; possibly TRBD1 for D (6 bases). The ends were cut back, 6 bases at V and 7 bases at J, with 13 bases in the middle. The CDR3 consists of 12 residues. Germline V CDR1 and CDR2: MNHEY, SVGAGI. The CDR3 reads CASRTGLYEQYF. For the CDR3, the DNA is TGTGCCAGCAGGACAGGTTTATATGAGCAGTACTTC.

This chain uses TRBV7-2 with TRBJ2-5; D possibly corresponds to TRBD2 (5 bases). This CDR3 comprises 13 residues. Germline V gene data show CDR1 as SGHTA and CDR2 as FQGNSA. Trimming removed 5 bases at V and 3 bases at J, with 10 bases between. CDR3 in amino acids: CASSQLAKETQYF. CDR3 bases: TGTGCCAGCAGCCAATTAGCGAAAGAGACCCAGTACTTC.

In this sample, this clone turned up a few times. The chain combines TRBV29-1 with TRBJ1-4; no clear D gene. Trimming took off 6 bases at V and 4 bases at J, with 12 bases between the two ends. The CDR3 sequence is 13 residues long. Germline assignment: CDR1 SQVTM and CDR2 ANQGSEA. The CDR3 DNA reads TGCAGCGTCACCCCCGGGGTTAATGAAAAACTGTTTTTT. This gives the protein CSVTPGVNEKLFF.

Ten or more counts support this clone. The chain joins TRBV4-1 to TRBJ2-3; D may be TRBD1 (6 bases). The CDR3 totals 13 residues. The germline V gene encodes CDR1 MGHRA and CDR2 YSYEKL. Trimming took 8 bases from V and 3 from J, leaving 12 bases between them. CDR3 bases: TGCGCCAGCGGGGGCGCCTCAACAGATACGCAGTATTTT. Translating gives CASGGASTDTQYF.

This clone has more than one count but fewer than ten. The rearrangement joins TRBV10-3 to TRBJ2-1, with D possibly called TRBD1 or TRBD2 (5 bases each). From germline, CDR1 is ENHRY and CDR2 SYGVKD. The CDR3 extends over 15 amino acids. Trimming took 2 bases from V and 6 from J, leaving 14 bases between them. For the CDR3, the DNA is TGTGCCATCAGTGAGGAGGGGACGCTTGGCAATGAGCAGTTCTTC. It is translated as CAISEEGTLGNEQFF.

The V call is TRBV6-6, the J call TRBJ1-6; 7 bases align to TRBD1. Per germline, CDR1 MNHNY and CDR2 SVGAGI (reference sequence). V dropped 5 bases and J dropped 5; count of bases not matched to a gene: 9. The CDR3 runs to 16 residues. For the CDR3, the DNA is TGTGCCAGCAGTGGTCCGGACAGGCCAAATAATTCACCCCTCCACTTT. Translation gives CASSGPDRPNNSPLHF.

The genes are TRBV14 and TRBJ2-7; D unclear. The CDR3 is 14 amino acids. The germline V gene encodes CDR1 SGHDN and CDR2 FVKESK. V was pared by 1 base and J by 4 bases, with 11 bases between. This CDR3 is CASSQGKGSYEQYF. CDR3 nucleotides: TGTGCCAGCAGCCAAGGGAAGGGATCGTACGAGCAGTACTTC.

This clone was seen many times. The chain has TRBV7-9 and TRBJ2-7, with a weak D call TRBD2 (5 bases). In germline, CDR1 is SEHNR, CDR2 FQNEAQ (reference sequence). The CDR3 is 15 residues long. V lost 6 bases to trimming and J lost 0 bases, with 15 bases between them. This CDR3 is CASSRELWTSYEQYF. The DNA of the CDR3 is TGTGCCAGCAGTAGGGAGCTGTGGACCTCCTACGAGCAGTACTTC. Full variable domain (missing parts from reference TRBV7-9 and TRBJ2-7): DTGVSQNPRHKITKRGQNVTFRCDPISEHNRLYWYRQTLGQGPEFLTYFQNEAQLEKSRLLSDRFSAERPKGSFSTLEIQRTEQGDSAMYLCASSRELWTSYEQYFGPGTRLTVT.

The gene calls are TRBV20-1 and TRBJ2-5; D gene unclear. The V end was cut by 5 bases, the J end by 5 bases, with 9 bases between. Germline CDR1 and CDR2: DFQATT and SNEGSKA (reference sequence). The CDR3 sequence is 11 residues long. The CDR3: CSAVLLETQYF. The CDR3, as DNA: TGCAGTGCTGTCCTCCTGGAGACCCAGTACTTC.

The table lists this clone with a few counts. The rearrangement uses TRBV7-2 and TRBJ1-2; D perhaps matches TRBD1 (5 bases). The CDR3 is 13 amino acids. Trimming took off 7 bases at V and 6 bases at J, with 15 bases between the two ends. Germline lookup yields CDR1 SGHTA and CDR2 FQGNSA. CDR3 nucleotides: TGTGCCAGCACCACAGAGGCAGGGAATGGCTACACCTTC. Amino acid sequence: CASTTEAGNGYTF.